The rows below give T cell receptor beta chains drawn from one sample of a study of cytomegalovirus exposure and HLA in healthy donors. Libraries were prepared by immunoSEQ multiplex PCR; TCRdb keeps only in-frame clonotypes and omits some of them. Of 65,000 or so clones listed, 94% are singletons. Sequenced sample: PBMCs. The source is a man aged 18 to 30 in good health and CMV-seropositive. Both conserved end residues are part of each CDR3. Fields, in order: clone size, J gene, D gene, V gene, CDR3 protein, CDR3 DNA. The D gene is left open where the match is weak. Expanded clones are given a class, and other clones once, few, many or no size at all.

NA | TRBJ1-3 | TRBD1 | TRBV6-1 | CASRNTGGVGNTIYF | TGTGCCAGCAGGAATACAGGGGGCGTTGGAAACACCATATATTTT
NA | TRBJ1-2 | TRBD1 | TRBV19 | CASSLQGGVYGYTF | TGTGCCAGTAGCCTCCAGGGGGGAGTCTATGGCTACACCTTC
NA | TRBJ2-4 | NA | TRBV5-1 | CASSPTGFSIQYF | TGCGCCAGCAGCCCGACCGGGTTTTCAATTCAGTACTTC
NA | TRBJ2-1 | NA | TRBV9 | CASSVAFRTTDNEQFF | TGTGCCAGCAGCGTAGCCTTTCGGACTACGGACAATGAGCAGTTCTTC
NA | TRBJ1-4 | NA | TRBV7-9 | CASSPPRDKSEKLFF | TGTGCCAGCAGCCCTCCCCGGGACAAATCCGAAAAACTGTTTTTT
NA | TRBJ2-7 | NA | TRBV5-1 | CASSLVYSSYEQYF | TGCGCCAGCAGCTTGGTGTACAGCTCCTACGAGCAGTACTTC
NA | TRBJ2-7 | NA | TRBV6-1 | CASIAATGGGYEQYF | TGTGCCAGCATCGCAGCTACGGGGGGCGGTTACGAGCAGTACTTC
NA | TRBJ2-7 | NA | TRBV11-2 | CASSLDNYEQYF | TGTGCCAGCAGCTTAGACAACTACGAGCAGTACTTC
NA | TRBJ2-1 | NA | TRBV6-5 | CASSYPGNYNEQFF | TGTGCCAGCAGTTACCCAGGGAACTACAATGAGCAGTTCTTC
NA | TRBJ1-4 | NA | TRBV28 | CASKGGAVEKLFF | TGTGCCAGTAAGGGGGGGGCCGTTGAAAAACTGTTTTTT
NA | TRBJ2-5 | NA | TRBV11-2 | CASSRQAQETQYF | TGTGCCAGCAGTCGACAGGCACAAGAGACCCAGTACTTC
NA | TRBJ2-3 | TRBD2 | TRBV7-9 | CASRHRTSGAVGDGYTQYF | TGTGCCAGCAGACATCGGACTAGCGGAGCGGTGGGGGATGGATATACGCAGTATTTT
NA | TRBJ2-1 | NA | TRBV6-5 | CASSYHGKANLQFF | TGTGCCAGCAGTTACCACGGTAAAGCGAACCTACAGTTCTTC
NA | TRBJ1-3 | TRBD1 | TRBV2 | CASRTGSGNTIYF | TGTGCCAGCAGGACAGGGAGCGGAAACACCATATATTTT
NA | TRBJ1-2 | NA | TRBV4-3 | CASSQRLGHTSGYTF | TGCGCCAGCAGCCAACGACTAGGACACACGTCGGGCTACACCTTC
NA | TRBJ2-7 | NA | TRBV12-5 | CASGSSGTPTSYEQYF | TGTGCTAGTGGTTCCTCCGGGACACCAACCAGCTACGAGCAGTACTTC
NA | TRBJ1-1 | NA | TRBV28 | CASSHYRGSLSNTEAFF | TGTGCCAGCAGCCACTATCGGGGGTCTCTCTCGAACACTGAAGCTTTCTTT
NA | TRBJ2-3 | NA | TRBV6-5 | CASSYLRQDTDTQYF | TGTGCCAGCAGTTACCTTAGACAGGACACAGATACGCAGTATTTT
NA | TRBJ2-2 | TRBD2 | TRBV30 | CAWSVGGSANTGELFF | TGTGCCTGGAGTGTCGGCGGGAGTGCTAACACCGGGGAGCTGTTTTTT
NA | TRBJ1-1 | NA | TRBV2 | CASSERWSPTTGMNTEAFF | TGTGCCAGCAGTGAGAGGTGGAGTCCTACCACAGGCATGAACACTGAAGCTTTCTTT
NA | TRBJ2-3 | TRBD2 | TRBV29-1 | CSVAGDPDTQYF | TGCAGCGTAGCGGGAGACCCAGATACGCAGTATTTT
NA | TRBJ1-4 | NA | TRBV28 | CASSSSATDEKLFF | TGTGCCAGCAGTTCCTCAGCGACGGATGAAAAACTGTTTTTT
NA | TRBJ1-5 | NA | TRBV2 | CASGWEGIRNQPQHF | TGTGCCAGCGGGTGGGAGGGGATTCGCAATCAGCCCCAGCATTTT
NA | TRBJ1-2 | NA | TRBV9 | CASSPRQPNYGYTF | TGTGCCAGCAGCCCCCGACAGCCTAACTATGGCTACACCTTC
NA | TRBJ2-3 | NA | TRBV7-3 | CASSLERGHSFTQYF | TGTGCCAGCAGCTTAGAGCGGGGACACTCATTTACGCAGTATTTT
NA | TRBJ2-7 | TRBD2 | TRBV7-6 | CASSLEGSGGEQYF | TGTGCCAGCAGCTTAGAAGGTAGCGGGGGCGAGCAGTACTTC
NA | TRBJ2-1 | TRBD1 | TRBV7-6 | CASSQRGLIDEQFF | TGTGCCAGCAGCCAAAGGGGGCTGATAGATGAGCAGTTCTTC
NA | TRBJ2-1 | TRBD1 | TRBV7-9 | CASTPGDRGLNEQFF | TGTGCCAGCACCCCTGGGGACAGGGGGCTAAATGAGCAGTTCTTC
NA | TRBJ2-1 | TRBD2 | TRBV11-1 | CASSLRSGGAVDEQFF | TGTGCCAGCAGCTTAAGAAGCGGGGGGGCTGTTGATGAGCAGTTCTTC
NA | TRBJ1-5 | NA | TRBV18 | CASSFAGDNQPQHF | TGTGCCAGCTCTTTTGCGGGGGACAATCAGCCCCAGCATTTT
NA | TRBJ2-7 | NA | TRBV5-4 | CASQRASTYEQYF | TGTGCCAGCCAACGTGCCAGTACCTACGAGCAGTACTTC
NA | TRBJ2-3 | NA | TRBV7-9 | CASSSSTLTDTQYF | TGTGCCAGCAGCTCCTCGACTCTGACAGATACGCAGTATTTT
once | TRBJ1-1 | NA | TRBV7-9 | CASSFRANTEAFF | TGTGCCAGCAGCTTCAGGGCGAACACTGAAGCTTTCTTT
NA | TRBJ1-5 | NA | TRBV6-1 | CASSEMGYRDYSNQPQHF | TGTGCCAGCAGTGAGATGGGGTACAGGGACTATAGCAATCAGCCCCAGCATTTT
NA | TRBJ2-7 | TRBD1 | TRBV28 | CASSTRDRESEQYF | TGTGCCAGCAGTACCCGGGACAGGGAGTCCGAGCAGTACTTC
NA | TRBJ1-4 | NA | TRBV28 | CASSLTGNNEKLFF | TGTGCCAGCAGTTTAACAGGGAATAATGAAAAACTGTTTTTT
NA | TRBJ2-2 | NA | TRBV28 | CASSTRLRGTGELFF | TGTGCCAGCAGTACCCGGTTGCGGGGCACCGGGGAGCTGTTTTTT
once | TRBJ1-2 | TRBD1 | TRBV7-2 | CASSISGGNYGYTF | TGTGCCAGCAGCATTTCAGGGGGCAACTATGGCTACACCTTC
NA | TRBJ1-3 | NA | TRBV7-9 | CASGGPNSGNTIYF | TGTGCCAGCGGAGGCCCCAACTCTGGAAACACCATATATTTT
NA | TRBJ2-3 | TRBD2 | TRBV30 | CAWYTSGAPDTQYF | TGTGCCTGGTATACTAGCGGGGCGCCAGATACGCAGTATTTT
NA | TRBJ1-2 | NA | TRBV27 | CASSLRGYGYTF | TGTGCCAGCAGTTTACGGGGGTATGGCTACACCTTC
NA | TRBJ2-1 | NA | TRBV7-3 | CASSSPPMDEQFF | TGTGCCAGCAGCTCACCACCTATGGATGAGCAGTTCTTC
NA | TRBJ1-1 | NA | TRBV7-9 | CASSLQGRSLNTEAFF | TGTGCCAGCAGCTTACAGGGGCGATCCTTGAACACTGAAGCTTTCTTT
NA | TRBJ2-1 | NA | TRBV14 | CASSPYYTLRYNEQFF | TGTGCCAGCAGCCCGTATTATACGCTGCGCTACAATGAGCAGTTCTTC
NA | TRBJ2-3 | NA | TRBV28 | CASSLKREYTDTQYF | TGTGCCAGCAGCTTAAAGAGGGAATACACAGATACGCAGTATTTT
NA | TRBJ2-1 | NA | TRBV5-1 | CASSGAQGSPNEQFF | TGCGCCAGCAGCGGGGCGCAGGGCAGCCCCAATGAGCAGTTCTTC